These T cell receptor beta chains were read from a single sample in a study of cytomegalovirus exposure and HLA in healthy donors. Data came from immunoSEQ multiplex PCR; TCRdb stores just in-frame clones and leaves some out. The sample has 150,000 to 200,000 clones, 60% to 80% seen once; the top ten hold around 0.98%. Sequenced material: PBMCs. The receptors were gathered from a woman aged 45 to 65 in good health and CMV-seropositive. Both conserved end residues are part of each CDR3. The order of the fields is J gene, D gene, clone size, V gene, CDR3 protein, CDR3 DNA. D genes are given only for firm matches. Rows give clone size only sometimes, using once, few, many, or a class for an expanded clone.

>TRBJ2-7|TRBD1|.|TRBV30
CAWNTGQGYEQYF
TGTGCCTGGAATACGGGACAGGGTTACGAGCAGTACTTC
>TRBJ2-3|TRBD2|.|TRBV9
CASSVSGRGTDTQYF
TGTGCCAGCAGCGTAAGCGGGAGGGGTACAGATACGCAGTATTTT
>TRBJ1-2|.|.|TRBV5-1
CASSSYQDSYGYTF
TGCGCCAGCAGCTCTTATCAGGATAGCTATGGCTACACCTTC
>TRBJ2-3|.|.|TRBV16
CASSQTISDTQYF
TGTGCCAGCAGCCAAACAATCTCAGATACGCAGTATTTT
>TRBJ2-7|TRBD2|.|TRBV7-2
CASSLSLAESYEQYF
TGTGCCAGCAGCTTATCCCTAGCGGAATCCTACGAGCAGTACTTC
>TRBJ2-5|.|.|TRBV5-6
CASSLWQETQYF
TGTGCCAGCAGCTTATGGCAGGAGACCCAGTACTTC
>TRBJ2-7|.|.|TRBV19
CASNSNDPTGYEQYF
TGTGCCAGCAACTCAAACGACCCTACAGGATACGAGCAGTACTTC
>TRBJ1-1|TRBD1|.|TRBV2
CASRRTGENTEAFF
TGTGCCAGCAGAAGGACAGGGGAGAACACTGAAGCTTTCTTT
>TRBJ2-1|.|.|TRBV28
CASSYLPGTLSSYNEQFF
TGTGCCAGCAGTTACCTCCCCGGGACTCTCAGCTCCTACAATGAGCAGTTCTTC
>TRBJ1-2|TRBD1|once|TRBV28
CATKTGTGLFSGYGYTF
TGTGCCACCAAAACCGGGACAGGTCTTTTCTCGGGCTATGGCTACACCTTC
>TRBJ2-1|TRBD2|.|TRBV7-2
CASSRPGLARGEQFF
TGTGCCAGCAGCCGACCGGGACTAGCCCGCGGTGAGCAGTTCTTC
>TRBJ2-6|.|once|TRBV28
CASTPEGSGANVLTF
TGTGCCAGCACCCCTGAGGGCTCTGGGGCCAACGTCCTGACTTTC
>TRBJ2-7|.|once|TRBV2
CASAGQSYEQYF
TGTGCCAGCGCGGGACAGTCCTACGAGCAGTACTTC
>TRBJ1-1|.|few|TRBV19
CASSIWQGQGAEAFF
TGTGCCAGTAGTATATGGCAGGGGCAAGGGGCTGAAGCTTTCTTT
>TRBJ2-7|TRBD1|once|TRBV7-9
CASSLPDRDYEQYF
TGTGCCAGCAGCTTGCCGGACAGGGACTACGAGCAGTACTTC
>TRBJ2-7|.|few|TRBV14
CASSPGAPREPEQYF
TGTGCCAGCAGCCCCGGGGCCCCCCGGGAGCCCGAGCAGTACTTC
>TRBJ2-2|.|.|TRBV19
CASTRRGNAGELFF
TGTGCCAGTACCCGCAGGGGAAATGCCGGGGAGCTGTTTTTT
>TRBJ1-4|TRBD1|.|TRBV15
CATSRAGTGGEKLFF
TGTGCCACCAGCAGAGCCGGGACAGGGGGCGAAAAACTGTTTTTT
>TRBJ1-4|.|.|TRBV30
CAWNPDSYNEKLFF
TGTGCCTGGAACCCGGACAGCTATAATGAAAAACTGTTTTTT
>TRBJ1-2|.|.|TRBV28
CASSFQNYGYTF
TGTGCCAGCAGTTTTCAAAACTATGGCTACACCTTC
>TRBJ2-7|TRBD2|.|TRBV29-1
CSVEGLLAGGPAEQYF
TGCAGCGTTGAAGGACTACTAGCGGGAGGGCCCGCCGAGCAGTACTTC
>TRBJ1-2|TRBD1|.|TRBV10-3
CAIRGAGGWGYTF
TGTGCCATCAGGGGGGCAGGGGGCTGGGGCTACACCTTC
>TRBJ1-1|.|.|TRBV7-9
CASQAPNTEAFF
TGTGCCAGCCAAGCGCCGAACACTGAAGCTTTCTTT
>TRBJ1-2|.|.|TRBV5-1
CASSKQGNGDYGYTF
TGCGCCAGCAGTAAGCAGGGGAACGGTGACTATGGCTACACCTTC
>TRBJ1-2|.|.|TRBV11-2
CASSLDLLYGYTF
TGTGCCAGCAGCTTAGATCTCCTATATGGCTACACCTTC
>TRBJ1-4|TRBD1|.|TRBV7-7
CASSPGTGANEKLFF
TGTGCTAGCAGCCCGGGGACAGGGGCTAATGAAAAACTGTTTTTT
>TRBJ2-3|.|.|TRBV4-1
CASSQEGTASGTQYF
TGCGCCAGCAGCCAAGAAGGGACTGCCTCCGGTACGCAGTATTTT
>TRBJ2-5|.|.|TRBV10-1
CASSEGGKETQYF
TGCGCCAGCAGTGAGGGCGGGAAAGAGACCCAGTACTTC
>TRBJ1-1|.|.|TRBV14
CASSSQRNTEAFF
TGTGCCAGCAGCTCCCAGCGGAACACTGAAGCTTTCTTT
>TRBJ2-3|.|.|TRBV6-5
CASRVGGVQGDTQYF
TGTGCCAGCAGAGTCGGAGGGGTTCAGGGAGATACGCAGTATTTT
>TRBJ2-2|TRBD2|few|TRBV2
CASSLRGTSGRYRAGELFF
TGTGCCAGCAGTCTCCGAGGGACTAGCGGGAGGTATAGGGCCGGGGAGCTGTTTTTT
>TRBJ1-4|.|.|TRBV5-6
CASSSREGYYGEKLFF
TGTGCCAGCAGCTCTCGGGAAGGGTATTACGGTGAAAAACTGTTTTTT
>TRBJ2-3|.|.|TRBV6-1
CASSDRGEGTDTQYF
TGTGCCAGCAGTGACCGAGGTGAGGGCACAGATACGCAGTATTTT
>TRBJ1-3|.|.|TRBV10-1
CASSEGSRIIFSGNTIYF
TGCGCCAGCAGTGAGGGGTCTAGGATCATATTTTCTGGAAACACCATATATTTT
>TRBJ1-1|TRBD1|.|TRBV10-3
CAIRATGVMNTEAFF
TGTGCCATCAGGGCGACAGGGGTCATGAACACTGAAGCTTTCTTT
>TRBJ2-5|.|.|TRBV7-2
CASSLARGMGWETQYF
TGTGCCAGCAGCTTAGCCAGGGGAATGGGGTGGGAGACCCAGTACTTC
>TRBJ1-3|.|.|TRBV13
CASSRYLTASGNTIYF
TGTGCCAGCAGCCGTTACTTGACAGCTTCTGGAAACACCATATATTTT
>TRBJ2-3|.|.|TRBV9
CASSVGAGSTDTQYF
TGTGCCAGCAGCGTAGGGGCAGGGTCGACAGATACGCAGTATTTT
>TRBJ2-5|.|few|TRBV9
CASSVAQGQGETQYF
TGTGCCAGCAGCGTAGCTCAGGGGCAAGGAGAGACCCAGTACTTC
>TRBJ2-7|TRBD1|.|TRBV19
CASSRGQGRYEQYF
TGTGCCAGTAGTAGGGGACAGGGTAGGTACGAGCAGTACTTC
>TRBJ2-3|.|.|TRBV28
CASSLQKTGGKADTQYF
TGTGCCAGCAGTCTGCAAAAGACAGGTGGCAAGGCAGATACGCAGTATTTT
>TRBJ1-2|.|.|TRBV10-2
CASSDRGGNYGYTF
TGCGCCAGCAGTGATAGGGGGGGGAACTATGGCTACACCTTC
>TRBJ1-4|.|.|TRBV29-1
CSVQGGNEKLFF
TGCAGCGTACAGGGTGGGAATGAAAAACTGTTTTTT
>TRBJ2-5|TRBD1|.|TRBV7-2
CASSIQGDGTQYF
TGTGCCAGCAGCATACAGGGGGACGGGACCCAGTACTTC
>TRBJ2-1|TRBD2|.|TRBV2
CASSGGLAGLLSSYNEQFF
TGTGCCAGCAGTGGAGGACTAGCGGGACTCTTGAGCTCCTACAATGAGCAGTTCTTC
>TRBJ1-5|.|.|TRBV6-5
CASSYSRQPNQPQHF
TGTGCCAGCAGTTACTCGAGGCAGCCTAATCAGCCCCAGCATTTT
>TRBJ2-7|TRBD2|.|TRBV10-2
CASSDSGRTTYEQYF
TGCGCCAGCAGTGATAGCGGGAGAACGACCTACGAGCAGTACTTC
>TRBJ1-6|.|few|TRBV5-6
CASSLGVEGSSYNSPLHF
TGTGCCAGCAGCTTGGGGGTGGAGGGAAGCTCCTATAATTCACCCCTCCACTTT
>TRBJ1-5|.|.|TRBV6-5
CASSYSRFQPQHF
TGTGCCAGCAGTTACTCCCGTTTCCAGCCCCAGCATTTT
>TRBJ1-3|.|once|TRBV10-2
CASSQGNTIYF
TGCGCCAGCAGTCAAGGAAACACCATATATTTT
>TRBJ1-1|TRBD1|.|TRBV27
CASRRTGVNTEAFF
TGTGCCAGCCGCAGAACAGGGGTGAACACTGAAGCTTTCTTT
>TRBJ2-7|TRBD1|.|TRBV7-8
CASSPGTGSYEQYF
TGTGCCAGCAGCCCCGGGACAGGGTCCTACGAGCAGTACTTC
>TRBJ2-1|.|.|TRBV11-3
CASSLTRSGEQFF
TGTGCCAGCAGCCTGACTAGATCTGGTGAGCAGTTCTTC
>TRBJ1-1|.|few|TRBV19
CASSMGPTEAFF
TGTGCCAGTAGTATGGGGCCTACTGAAGCTTTCTTT
>TRBJ2-5|.|.|TRBV29-1
CSVDGGQETQYF
TGCAGCGTTGACGGGGGGCAGGAGACCCAGTACTTC
>TRBJ2-3|TRBD2|.|TRBV14
CASSPPLAGDGDTQYF
TGTGCCAGCAGTCCTCCACTAGCGGGAGATGGAGATACGCAGTATTTT